These 25 T cell receptor beta chains were all obtained from the same sample, sequenced in a study of identical twins. TCRdb re-called the 5' RACE reads through MiXCR, storing one row per CDR3 protein. The repertoire holds about 390,000 distinct CDR3 sequences, with around 9% as singletons. The sequencing input was naive T cells sorted from blood. All receptors come from a woman between 50 and 59 years old in good health.

This chain links TRBV5-1 with TRBJ2-5, with TRBD2 matching over 11 bases. This CDR3 spans 16 amino acids. J was trimmed by 4 bases and V by 7 bases; bases with no gene match: 12. The V gene's germline CDR1 is SGHRS and CDR2 YFSETQ. The CDR3, as DNA: TGCGCCAGCTCCCGACTAGCGGGAAATCTAAGAGAGACCCAGTACTTC. Encoded protein: CASSRLAGNLRETQYF.

V gene TRBV6-6 combines with J gene TRBJ1-3; TRBD1 agrees at 7 bases. This CDR3 has 13 amino acids. Trimming removed 10 bases from V and 2 bases from J; junction bases left unmatched: 5. Germline-derived CDR1 and CDR2 are MNHNY and SVGAGI (reference sequence). The CDR3 here is CAIARGPGNTIYF. The CDR3, as DNA: TGTGCCATTGCGAGGGGGCCTGGAAACACCATATATTTT.

This clonotype was detected only a few times. The rearrangement joins TRBV5-8 to TRBJ2-4; TRBD1 might be the D (6 bases). Trimming shortened V by 1 base and J by 1 base, and 18 bases separated the two germline ends. This CDR3 is 18 amino acids long. Germline-derived CDR1 and CDR2 are SGHTS and YDEGEE. The CDR3 DNA reads TGTGCCAGCAGCTTGTCTGATTGGGCAGGGGAGGCCAAAAACATTCAGTACTTC. Its translation is CASSLSDWAGEAKNIQYF.

V is TRBV4-1 and J is TRBJ1-2, with TRBD1 as a possible D gene (5 bases). V lost 4 bases and J lost 4, with 19 bases in between. Germline V gene data show CDR1 as MGHRA and CDR2 as YSYEKL. The CDR3 is 16 amino acids. The CDR3 nucleotides read TGCGCCAGCAGCCCCCTAGGGCCAGGGAACACCTATGGCTACACCTTC. Its protein is CASSPLGPGNTYGYTF.

The J gene is TRBJ2-7, the V gene TRBV5-6; 7 positions match TRBD1. J was trimmed by 3 bases and V by 2 bases; bases with no gene match: 5. The CDR3 sequence is 14 residues long. CDR1 is SGHDT and CDR2 is YYEEEE in the germline V gene. CDR3 protein: CASSFLTGSYEQYF. Here the CDR3 DNA reads TGTGCCAGCAGCTTCCTGACAGGGAGCTACGAGCAGTACTTC.

This clonotype has ten or more counts. The chain carries TRBV10-3 and TRBJ2-1; a weak D match, TRBD2 (6 bases). The CDR3 has 13 amino acids. Germline lookup yields CDR1 ENHRY and CDR2 SYGVKD. The germline V and J ends were trimmed by 10 bases and 6 bases, with 16 bases remaining between them. This chain's CDR3 is CATRLDAANEQFF. In DNA, the CDR3 is TGTGCCACAAGACTAGATGCCGCCAATGAGCAGTTCTTC.

This chain joins TRBV5-1 and TRBJ1-1, with no clear D. Trimming left V 2 bases short and J 0 bases short, with 8 bases between. The CDR3 consists of 14 residues. CDR1 is SGHRS and CDR2 is YFSETQ in the germline V gene. The CDR3 sequence: CASSFTAMNTEAFF. Here the CDR3 DNA reads TGCGCCAGCAGCTTTACAGCGATGAACACTGAAGCTTTCTTT.

The chain links TRBV24-1 to TRBJ1-5, with TRBD1 matching 12 bases. Germline assignment: CDR1 KGHDR and CDR2 SFDVKD. Trimming took 4 bases from V and 6 from J; bases not matched to a gene: 3. This CDR3 contains 15 residues. CDR3 amino acids: CATSDGTGGPQPQHF. CDR3 coding DNA: TGTGCCACCAGTGACGGGACAGGGGGCCCTCAGCCCCAGCATTTT.

This clonotype was counted only a few times. The chain carries TRBV6-4 and TRBJ2-7; 10 bases are a match to TRBD1. Unmatched junction bases numbered 9, after V lost 10 bases and J lost 6 bases. The CDR3 spans 13 residues. Germline CDR1 is MRHNA and CDR2 is SNTAGT. The CDR3 loop is CATTGTGVSEQYV. Here the CDR3 DNA reads TGTGCCACAACCGGGACAGGGGTTAGCGAGCAGTACGTC.

This clonotype was recorded at least ten times. The chain couples TRBV5-1 to TRBJ2-1; 7 nucleotides line up with TRBD2. The CDR3 extends over 15 amino acids. From germline, CDR1 is SGHRS and CDR2 YFSETQ. V lost 0 bases, J lost 9 bases, and 9 bases stayed unmatched. The CDR3 DNA reads as TGCGCCAGCAGCTTGGACGGCGGGAGCTTACTTGAGCAGTTCTTC. Protein sequence: CASSLDGGSLLEQFF.

This clonotype was seen many times. This chain joins TRBV7-8 and TRBJ2-3; D gene ambiguous. Germline lookup yields CDR1 SGHVS and CDR2 FQNEAQ. Trimming removed 8 bases at V and 6 bases at J, with 6 bases between. This CDR3 comprises 10 residues. CDR3 sequence: CASVEDTQYF. Here the CDR3 DNA reads TGTGCCAGCGTGGAGGATACGCAGTATTTT.

This clonotype was seen a handful of times. This chain connects TRBV15 to TRBJ2-5; 10 bases line up with TRBD2. In germline, CDR1 is LNHNV, CDR2 YYDKDF (reference sequence). The junction had 8 bases not matched to a gene; V was cut back by 6 bases and J by 1 base. This CDR3 is 16 amino acids long. The CDR3 DNA follows: TGTGCCACCAGTCCTATAAGGACTAGCGGCCAAGAGACCCAGTACTTC. Its protein product is CATSPIRTSGQETQYF.

This clonotype was observed a few times. CDR3 bases: TGCAGTGCTACAGGAGCGGGAGCCACCGGGGAGCTGTTTTTT. Translating it yields CSATGAGATGELFF. The chain combines TRBV20-1 with TRBJ2-2, with 8 nucleotides matching TRBD2. The CDR3 runs to 14 residues. The J segment lost 4 bases and the V segment lost 4 bases, leaving 5 bases of the junction unmatched. The germline V gene has CDR1 DFQATT and CDR2 SNEGSKA (reference sequence).

The V gene is TRBV12-1, the J gene TRBJ1-1; TRBD1, the table's D call, lacks a check against the DNA. TRBV12-1 is given as a pseudogene. This CDR3 contains 16 residues. This CDR3 is CASSSMWDSLNTEAFF. The CDR3 coding sequence is TGTGCCAGCAGCTCAATGTGGGACAGCCTGAACACTGAAGCTTTCTTT.

This sequence joins TRBV7-9 and TRBJ2-7, with 7 bases that match TRBD2. Trimming at V came to 3 bases and at J to 2 bases, leaving 4 bases not matched to a gene. The CDR3 extends over 14 amino acids. The germline gives CDR1 SEHNR, CDR2 FQNEAQ (reference sequence). The CDR3 region is CASSFTSATYEQYF. The DNA of the CDR3 is TGTGCCAGCAGCTTCACTAGCGCTACCTACGAGCAGTACTTC.

This clonotype came up many times. This rearrangement joins TRBV5-1 to TRBJ1-1; D unclear. Germline V gives CDR1 SGHRS, CDR2 YFSETQ. The V and J ends lost 1 base and 0 bases respectively, with 4 bases between them. The CDR3 loop spans 13 amino acids. The CDR3 spells CASSLTVNTEAFF. The CDR3 DNA sequence: TGCGCCAGCAGCTTGACGGTGAACACTGAAGCTTTCTTT.

This clonotype has just a few counts. The V and J genes are TRBV20-1 and TRBJ2-3; possible D gene TRBD2, 6 bases. Trimming stripped 6 bases from V and 5 bases from J, with 15 bases between. CDR1 is DFQATT and CDR2 is SNEGSKA in the germline V gene (reference sequence). The CDR3 is made up of 13 amino acids. CDR3 residues: CSALESSGDTQYF. CDR3 DNA: TGCAGTGCCTTAGAGAGTAGCGGAGATACGCAGTATTTT.

The chain links TRBV6-5 to TRBJ1-1; TRBD1 might be the D (6 bases). The CDR3 runs 15 residues. Germline-derived CDR1 and CDR2 are MNHEY and SVGAGI. V was cut by 7 bases and J by 4 bases, with 19 bases left in between. DNA for the CDR3: TGTGCCAGCATACGTGGGGGCAGCTACCTCACTGAAGCTTTCTTT. It encodes CASIRGGSYLTEAFF.

This clonotype was picked up many times. V and J are TRBV12-3 or TRBV12-4 and TRBJ1-5; D remains unclear. The CDR3 loop spans 14 amino acids. V was trimmed by 5 bases and J by 0 bases, leaving 8 bases between them. This CDR3 reads CASSGPYSNQPQHF. In DNA form, the CDR3 reads TGTGCCAGCAGTGGACCGTATAGCAATCAGCCCCAGCATTTT.

This clonotype came up a few times. The chain employs TRBV7-9 and TRBJ2-7, with D unclear. This CDR3 has 11 residues. Germline lookup yields CDR1 SEHNR and CDR2 FQNEAQ (reference sequence). Deletions cut 5 bases from V and 5 bases from J, with 7 bases between. CDR3 in amino acids: CASSGKDEQYF. CDR3 bases: TGTGCCAGCAGCGGTAAGGACGAGCAGTACTTC.

The table lists this clonotype with a few counts. This rearrangement joins TRBV3-1 to TRBJ2-5; 7 nucleotides align to TRBD2. This CDR3 spans 16 amino acids. Germline values: CDR1 LGHDT, CDR2 YNNKEL (reference sequence). The V gene end was trimmed by 1 base and the J gene end by 4 bases; junction bases not matched to a gene: 9. CDR3 coding DNA: TGTGCCAGCAGCCAAGCCAGCCCCCGCGGGGGAGAGACCCAGTACTTC. This translates into CASSQASPRGGETQYF.

This clonotype was seen repeatedly, ten times or more. The rearrangement joins TRBV2 to TRBJ1-5; 7 bases agree with TRBD1. CDR1 and CDR2 from the germline V gene are SNHLY and FYNNEI. The CDR3 is 16 residues long. Losses at the gene ends were 7 bases for V and 1 base for J; bases not matched to a gene: 10. In DNA, the CDR3 is TGTGCCAGCACCTCTCGGACAGGAGCGAGCAATCAGCCCCAGCATTTT. Its protein is CASTSRTGASNQPQHF.

Ten or more counts support this clonotype. The chain carries TRBV2 and TRBJ2-7; perhaps D is TRBD1 or TRBD2 (6 bases each). Germline V lookup: CDR1 SNHLY, CDR2 FYNNEI. V was pared by 7 bases and J by 6 bases, with 16 bases between. This CDR3 contains 13 residues. The CDR3 coding sequence is TGTGCCAGCACTCCGAGGGGGGTTAGCGAGCAGTACGTC. It yields the protein CASTPRGVSEQYV.

The V call is TRBV20-1, the J call TRBJ1-3, with TRBD1 identical over 7 bases. Per the germline V gene, CDR1 is DFQATT and CDR2 is SNEGSKA (reference sequence). The CDR3 length is 19 residues. Unmatched junction bases numbered 14, after V lost 0 bases and J lost 0 bases. CDR3 coding DNA: TGCAGTGCTAGAGATGCGGGGACAGAAACCCTTTCCTCTGGAAACACCATATATTTT. As protein: CSARDAGTETLSSGNTIYF.

This clonotype occurred a few times. The V call is TRBV7-8, the J call TRBJ1-1; D might be TRBD1 (6 bases). The CDR3 length is 14 residues. CDR1 is SGHVS, CDR2 FQNEAQ, per germline. Trimming removed 9 bases at V and 0 bases at J, with 14 bases between. In nucleotides, the CDR3 is TGTGCCAGTCGGCCAGGGGTCCTGAACACTGAAGCTTTCTTT. Protein sequence: CASRPGVLNTEAFF.